The source of this T cell receptor (beta chain) is a study of blood T cell repertoires in COVID-19. This clone was seen more than once but under ten times. Authors' methods: By means of reference gene primer amplification, nucleated cell counts were estimated. The data were produced by immunoSEQ multiplex PCR, yet TCRdb's version contains in-frame clones alone and is incomplete. V, J and clone size are those of that table, while D and trimming were read from the DNA. The sample holds approximately 200,000 clones, just under 90% seen once. This CDR3 has 18 amino acids. CDR1 and CDR2 (germline): SGHDT, YYEEEE. Trimming took off 0 bases at V and 0 bases at J, with 15 bases between the two ends.

The chain recombines TRBV5-6 with TRBJ1-4, with D uncertain. What was sequenced was peripheral blood. This clonotype was obtained from a young man with COVID-19, enrolled during active disease. CDR3 sequence: CASSLADYLSATNEKLFF. CDR3 DNA: TGTGCCAGCAGCTTGGCAGACTATCTTAGTGCAACTAATGAAAAACTGTTTTTT.